This T cell receptor (beta chain) came from a study of T cells after yellow fever vaccination. Study-level background: The authors prepared low-cell-number fractions using SMART-Seq v4 Ultra Low Input. Whole-study results and caveats: Most primary-vaccination clones recurred post-booster (about 96% CD4, over 70% CD8). By day 5 rather than day 15, the secondary response had peaked, though it was weaker.

This clonotype was counted only a few times. Its antigen is undetermined. The CDR3 length is 17 residues. The study made its TCR cDNA through 5'RACE template switching. That step introduced a universal primer site along with UMIs. Via MiXCR, TCRdb re-called the 5' RACE reads, giving one row per CDR3 protein. The sample yields hundreds of thousands of distinct CDR3 sequences, roughly 12% seen once. The TCR comes from a man aged 25-45 years who received the YFV17D yellow fever vaccine. This rearrangement joins TRBV21-1 to TRBJ2-4; TRBD2 is the table's D call and was not checked against the DNA. TRBV21-1 is termed a pseudogene. Sequenced here: PBMCs, sampled on the day of the yellow fever booster vaccination. The CDR3 DNA follows: TGTGCCAGCAGCAAAGAGGGAGTTGGTTTGGCCAAAAACATTCAGTACTTC. Protein: CASSKEGVGLAKNIQYF.